A selection of T cell receptor beta chains follows, all from one sample in a study of T-cell memory formation after mild COVID-19. TCRdb reprocessed the 5' RACE reads with MiXCR, giving one entry per CDR3 protein. The sample includes approximately 250,000 distinct CDR3 sequences, 15% of them seen just once. Sequencing was done on a sample of PBMCs or a T cell subset sorted from them (not recorded which). The receptor source for this set is an adult woman who had mild COVID-19 (a few samples of this study predate the infection). Cell type and time point are not known. Both conserved end residues are part of each CDR3. The order of the fields is CDR3 length, J gene, D gene, clone size, V gene, CDR3 protein, CDR3 DNA. D genes are given only for firm matches. Clone size is stated in some rows and not others, as once, few, many or a class when expanded.

CDR3 length: 13
J gene: TRBJ2-3
D gene: -
clone size: -
V gene: TRBV24-1
CDR3 protein: CATSEDGTDTQYF
CDR3 DNA: TGTGCCACCAGTGAGGACGGCACAGATACGCAGTATTTT

CDR3 length: 14
J gene: TRBJ1-3
D gene: -
clone size: -
V gene: TRBV12-3/TRBV12-4
CDR3 protein: CASSFSGAGNTIYF
CDR3 DNA: TGTGCCAGCAGTTTTTCGGGGGCTGGAAACACCATATATTTT

CDR3 length: 14
J gene: TRBJ2-2
D gene: -
clone size: few
V gene: TRBV20-1
CDR3 protein: CSARQGRNTGELFF
CDR3 DNA: TGCAGTGCTAGACAGGGTCGAAACACCGGGGAGCTGTTTTTT

CDR3 length: 14
J gene: TRBJ1-1
D gene: -
clone size: few
V gene: TRBV3-1
CDR3 protein: CASSQPSRDREAFF
CDR3 DNA: TGTGCCAGCAGCCAACCTTCAAGAGACAGGGAAGCTTTCTTT

CDR3 length: 12
J gene: TRBJ1-2
D gene: -
clone size: few
V gene: TRBV20-1
CDR3 protein: CSVPAYSYGYTF
CDR3 DNA: TGCAGTGTTCCAGCGTACAGCTATGGCTACACCTTC

CDR3 length: 16
J gene: TRBJ1-2
D gene: -
clone size: -
V gene: TRBV24-1
CDR3 protein: CATSDPLRRAGDGYTF
CDR3 DNA: TGTGCCACCAGTGATCCCCTCCGTCGGGCGGGGGATGGCTACACCTTC

CDR3 length: 11
J gene: TRBJ2-3
D gene: -
clone size: -
V gene: TRBV12-3/TRBV12-4
CDR3 protein: CASRRWDTQYF
CDR3 DNA: TGTGCCAGCCGTAGATGGGATACGCAGTATTTT

CDR3 length: 15
J gene: TRBJ2-1
D gene: -
clone size: -
V gene: TRBV6-2/TRBV6-3
CDR3 protein: CASSYTRASGNEQFF
CDR3 DNA: TGTGCCAGCAGTTACACTCGGGCTAGTGGGAATGAGCAGTTCTTC

CDR3 length: 14
J gene: TRBJ2-2
D gene: -
clone size: -
V gene: TRBV7-2
CDR3 protein: CASSLVGYTGELFF
CDR3 DNA: TGTGCCAGCAGCTTAGTGGGGTACACCGGGGAGCTGTTTTTT

CDR3 length: 12
J gene: TRBJ1-3
D gene: -
clone size: few
V gene: TRBV29-1
CDR3 protein: CSGEGPGNTIYF
CDR3 DNA: TGCAGCGGAGAGGGTCCAGGAAACACCATATATTTT

CDR3 length: 14
J gene: TRBJ2-4
D gene: -
clone size: few
V gene: TRBV5-6
CDR3 protein: CASSLGRTGNIQYF
CDR3 DNA: TGTGCCAGCAGCTTGGGCCGTACGGGAAACATTCAGTACTTC

CDR3 length: 11
J gene: TRBJ2-7
D gene: -
clone size: -
V gene: TRBV7-2
CDR3 protein: CASSPAREQYF
CDR3 DNA: TGTGCCAGCAGCCCCGCCCGGGAGCAGTACTTC

CDR3 length: 14
J gene: TRBJ1-1
D gene: -
clone size: -
V gene: TRBV20-1
CDR3 protein: CSAKQVFWDTEAFF
CDR3 DNA: TGCAGTGCTAAACAGGTGTTTTGGGACACTGAAGCTTTCTTT

CDR3 length: 13
J gene: TRBJ1-1
D gene: -
clone size: -
V gene: TRBV12-3/TRBV12-4
CDR3 protein: CASSFGPLGEAFF
CDR3 DNA: TGTGCCAGCAGTTTCGGACCGTTAGGTGAAGCTTTCTTT

CDR3 length: 14
J gene: TRBJ2-2
D gene: TRBD1
clone size: many
V gene: TRBV7-9
CDR3 protein: CASSPTGSTGELFF
CDR3 DNA: TGTGCCAGCAGCCCGACAGGGTCTACCGGGGAGCTGTTTTTT

CDR3 length: 14
J gene: TRBJ2-1
D gene: TRBD1
clone size: few
V gene: TRBV6-2/TRBV6-3
CDR3 protein: CASSYMDRANEQFF
CDR3 DNA: TGTGCCAGCAGTTACATGGACAGGGCTAATGAGCAGTTCTTC

CDR3 length: 13
J gene: TRBJ2-1
D gene: TRBD2
clone size: few
V gene: TRBV7-9
CDR3 protein: CASSFSGSHEQFF
CDR3 DNA: TGTGCCAGCAGCTTTAGCGGGAGTCATGAGCAGTTCTTC

CDR3 length: 15
J gene: TRBJ2-7
D gene: -
clone size: -
V gene: TRBV5-1
CDR3 protein: CASSVTAISSYEQYF
CDR3 DNA: TGCGCCAGCAGCGTCACAGCGATAAGCTCCTACGAGCAGTACTTC

CDR3 length: 14
J gene: TRBJ1-4
D gene: -
clone size: -
V gene: TRBV28
CDR3 protein: CASSSPGTDEKLFF
CDR3 DNA: TGTGCCAGCAGTTCCCCCGGGACGGATGAAAAACTGTTTTTT

CDR3 length: 14
J gene: TRBJ2-6
D gene: -
clone size: -
V gene: TRBV18
CDR3 protein: CASSPPPGANVLTF
CDR3 DNA: TGTGCCAGCTCACCCCCACCGGGAGCCAACGTCCTGACTTTC

CDR3 length: 15
J gene: TRBJ2-3
D gene: TRBD1
clone size: -
V gene: TRBV12-3/TRBV12-4
CDR3 protein: CASSLTGGLIDTQYF
CDR3 DNA: TGTGCCAGCAGTCTGACAGGGGGCTTGATAGATACGCAGTATTTT

CDR3 length: 16
J gene: TRBJ2-3
D gene: -
clone size: few
V gene: TRBV9
CDR3 protein: CASSGRQGGATDTQYF
CDR3 DNA: TGTGCCAGCAGCGGACGACAGGGAGGGGCTACAGATACGCAGTATTTT

CDR3 length: 17
J gene: TRBJ2-3
D gene: -
clone size: few
V gene: TRBV9
CDR3 protein: CASSTQGNPGNTDTQYF
CDR3 DNA: TGTGCCAGCAGCACCCAGGGCAACCCTGGGAACACAGATACGCAGTATTTT

CDR3 length: 18
J gene: TRBJ2-2
D gene: -
clone size: few
V gene: TRBV5-1
CDR3 protein: CASSFSTRIGRDTGELFF
CDR3 DNA: TGCGCCAGCAGCTTCTCGACCCGGATAGGGCGGGACACCGGGGAGCTGTTTTTT

CDR3 length: 14
J gene: TRBJ2-1
D gene: -
clone size: many
V gene: TRBV7-2
CDR3 protein: CASSLAGTYNEQFF
CDR3 DNA: TGTGCCAGCAGCTTAGCGGGAACCTACAATGAGCAGTTCTTC

CDR3 length: 15
J gene: TRBJ2-1
D gene: -
clone size: many
V gene: TRBV5-4
CDR3 protein: CASSLGQEPYNEQFF
CDR3 DNA: TGTGCCAGCAGCTTGGGACAGGAACCCTACAATGAGCAGTTCTTC

CDR3 length: 14
J gene: TRBJ2-5
D gene: TRBD2
clone size: -
V gene: TRBV10-3
CDR3 protein: CAISETSNVKTQYF
CDR3 DNA: TGTGCCATCAGCGAGACTAGCAATGTGAAGACCCAGTACTTC

CDR3 length: 14
J gene: TRBJ1-2
D gene: TRBD1
clone size: -
V gene: TRBV29-1
CDR3 protein: CSVEARTGHAGYTF
CDR3 DNA: TGCAGCGTTGAAGCCCGGACAGGTCATGCAGGCTACACCTTC

CDR3 length: 12
J gene: TRBJ2-5
D gene: -
clone size: -
V gene: TRBV7-2
CDR3 protein: CASSLDVETQYF
CDR3 DNA: TGTGCCAGCAGCTTAGACGTGGAGACCCAGTACTTC

CDR3 length: 14
J gene: TRBJ1-1
D gene: -
clone size: many
V gene: TRBV12-3/TRBV12-4
CDR3 protein: CASSLQIGGTEAFF
CDR3 DNA: TGTGCCAGCAGTTTACAAATTGGAGGAACTGAAGCTTTCTTT

CDR3 length: 16
J gene: TRBJ2-3
D gene: -
clone size: few
V gene: TRBV7-2
CDR3 protein: CASSRRVLLGTDTQYF
CDR3 DNA: TGTGCCAGCAGCCGCCGTGTGCTCCTTGGCACAGATACGCAGTATTTT

CDR3 length: 17
J gene: TRBJ1-3
D gene: -
clone size: -
V gene: TRBV12-3/TRBV12-4
CDR3 protein: CASSLRTGRSPGNTIYF
CDR3 DNA: TGTGCCAGCAGTCTCCGGACCGGAAGGTCGCCTGGAAACACCATATATTTT

CDR3 length: 14
J gene: TRBJ1-2
D gene: TRBD1
clone size: -
V gene: TRBV20-1
CDR3 protein: CSAISGTGGYGYTF
CDR3 DNA: TGCAGTGCTATTTCCGGGACAGGGGGCTATGGCTACACCTTC

CDR3 length: 13
J gene: TRBJ2-5
D gene: -
clone size: few
V gene: TRBV9
CDR3 protein: CASSAGRVETQYF
CDR3 DNA: TGTGCCAGCAGCGCCGGGAGAGTAGAGACCCAGTACTTC

CDR3 length: 14
J gene: TRBJ2-1
D gene: -
clone size: many
V gene: TRBV29-1
CDR3 protein: CSSRQGGRNNEQFF
CDR3 DNA: TGCAGCTCCCGCCAGGGGGGCCGGAACAATGAGCAGTTCTTC

CDR3 length: 13
J gene: TRBJ1-1
D gene: -
clone size: -
V gene: TRBV12-3/TRBV12-4
CDR3 protein: CASSYHRDTEAFF
CDR3 DNA: TGTGCCAGCAGTTACCACAGGGACACTGAAGCTTTCTTT

CDR3 length: 13
J gene: TRBJ2-5
D gene: -
clone size: few
V gene: TRBV19
CDR3 protein: CASSPPWGWTQYF
CDR3 DNA: TGTGCCAGTAGTCCGCCCTGGGGGTGGACCCAGTACTTC

CDR3 length: 13
J gene: TRBJ2-7
D gene: -
clone size: -
V gene: TRBV11-2
CDR3 protein: CASSSGISYEQYF
CDR3 DNA: TGTGCCAGCAGCTCGGGTATCTCCTACGAGCAGTACTTC

CDR3 length: 16
J gene: TRBJ1-1
D gene: -
clone size: few
V gene: TRBV9
CDR3 protein: CASSVGARGGGTEAFF
CDR3 DNA: TGTGCCAGCAGCGTGGGGGCCCGCGGGGGAGGAACTGAAGCTTTCTTT

CDR3 length: 16
J gene: TRBJ1-2
D gene: TRBD1
clone size: few
V gene: TRBV11-2
CDR3 protein: CASSLLGGQGKDGYTF
CDR3 DNA: TGTGCCAGCAGCCTCCTTGGGGGACAGGGGAAGGATGGCTACACCTTC

CDR3 length: 16
J gene: TRBJ2-3
D gene: TRBD1
clone size: few
V gene: TRBV24-1
CDR3 protein: CATSDLGDRDTDTQYF
CDR3 DNA: TGTGCCACCAGTGATTTGGGGGACAGGGACACAGATACGCAGTATTTT

CDR3 length: 16
J gene: TRBJ2-1
D gene: -
clone size: few
V gene: TRBV12-3/TRBV12-4
CDR3 protein: CASTSHGRGTDNEQFF
CDR3 DNA: TGTGCCAGCACTTCACATGGACGGGGGACCGACAATGAGCAGTTCTTC

CDR3 length: 14
J gene: TRBJ2-6
D gene: -
clone size: many
V gene: TRBV7-2
CDR3 protein: CASSSSRGANVLTF
CDR3 DNA: TGTGCCAGCAGCTCATCCCGGGGGGCCAACGTCCTGACTTTC

CDR3 length: 15
J gene: TRBJ2-7
D gene: TRBD1
clone size: -
V gene: TRBV7-9
CDR3 protein: CASTGSGTEAYEQYF
CDR3 DNA: TGTGCCAGCACCGGTTCGGGGACAGAAGCATACGAGCAGTACTTC

CDR3 length: 16
J gene: TRBJ2-3
D gene: TRBD1
clone size: few
V gene: TRBV5-6
CDR3 protein: CASRLPGQGSTDTQYF
CDR3 DNA: TGTGCCAGCAGGCTACCGGGACAGGGCAGCACAGATACGCAGTATTTT

CDR3 length: 15
J gene: TRBJ2-1
D gene: -
clone size: few
V gene: TRBV5-1
CDR3 protein: CASSLRMSSYNEQFF
CDR3 DNA: TGCGCCAGCAGCTTGAGAATGAGCTCCTACAATGAGCAGTTCTTC

CDR3 length: 16
J gene: TRBJ2-1
D gene: TRBD1
clone size: few
V gene: TRBV6-5
CDR3 protein: CASSFRQGVSYNEQFF
CDR3 DNA: TGTGCCAGCAGTTTCCGACAGGGGGTTTCCTACAATGAGCAGTTCTTC

CDR3 length: 15
J gene: TRBJ2-1
D gene: TRBD2
clone size: many
V gene: TRBV15
CDR3 protein: CATSTGGLAGGEQFF
CDR3 DNA: TGTGCCACCAGCACCGGGGGACTAGCGGGGGGAGAGCAGTTCTTC

CDR3 length: 14
J gene: TRBJ2-7
D gene: TRBD2
clone size: -
V gene: TRBV15
CDR3 protein: CATSGAGVGYEQYF
CDR3 DNA: TGTGCCACCAGCGGAGCGGGAGTAGGCTACGAGCAGTACTTC

CDR3 length: 16
J gene: TRBJ2-3
D gene: TRBD1
clone size: few
V gene: TRBV27
CDR3 protein: CASSSYLGQGTDTQYF
CDR3 DNA: TGTGCCAGCAGTTCTTACCTGGGACAGGGAACAGATACGCAGTATTTT

CDR3 length: 14
J gene: TRBJ2-1
D gene: -
clone size: many
V gene: TRBV24-1
CDR3 protein: CATSRGGSYNEQFF
CDR3 DNA: TGTGCCACCAGCCGTGGGGGCTCCTACAATGAGCAGTTCTTC

CDR3 length: 17
J gene: TRBJ2-3
D gene: -
clone size: few
V gene: TRBV12-3/TRBV12-4
CDR3 protein: CASTPVYRGKRTDTQYF
CDR3 DNA: TGTGCCAGCACCCCCGTCTACAGAGGCAAACGGACAGATACGCAGTATTTT

CDR3 length: 14
J gene: TRBJ1-1
D gene: -
clone size: -
V gene: TRBV12-3/TRBV12-4
CDR3 protein: CASSLAAGGGEAFF
CDR3 DNA: TGTGCCAGCAGTTTAGCGGCCGGGGGAGGTGAAGCTTTCTTT

CDR3 length: 16
J gene: TRBJ1-5
D gene: TRBD1
clone size: few
V gene: TRBV6-1
CDR3 protein: CASITGTGFSNQPQHF
CDR3 DNA: TGTGCCAGCATCACCGGGACAGGGTTTAGCAATCAGCCCCAGCATTTT

CDR3 length: 13
J gene: TRBJ2-7
D gene: -
clone size: few
V gene: TRBV19
CDR3 protein: CASSDPGDYEQYF
CDR3 DNA: TGTGCCAGCAGTGACCCCGGGGACTACGAGCAGTACTTC

CDR3 length: 13
J gene: TRBJ2-3
D gene: -
clone size: -
V gene: TRBV7-6
CDR3 protein: CASSLGRLDTQYF
CDR3 DNA: TGTGCCAGCAGCTTAGGCCGTCTAGATACGCAGTATTTT

CDR3 length: 15
J gene: TRBJ1-2
D gene: -
clone size: -
V gene: TRBV19
CDR3 protein: CASKNLDTSNYGYTF
CDR3 DNA: TGTGCCAGTAAAAACTTAGACACATCTAACTATGGCTACACCTTC